The entry below gives a single TCR beta chain sequence along with its context. What it binds is not known. These data belong to a study of T cells after posttransplantation cyclophosphamide. Germline trimming cut 4 bases from V and 5 bases from J; bases unmatched to any gene: 8. CDR3 length: 17 amino acids. The germline gives CDR1 MNHEY, CDR2 SMNVEV (reference sequence). The protocol was immunoSEQ multiplex PCR, while the TCRdb copy is restricted to in-frame clones and leaves out a portion. The sample has roughly 30,000 clones, 75% to 95% seen once. Cells defined as naive were viable CD3+CD4+ or CD3+CD8+ and CCR7+CD45RA+CD45RO-CD95-CD27+CD28+. This related bone marrow graft donor gave peripheral blood on the day of marrow donation. Study-wide results and limits: TRB overlap between skin or GI tissue T cells and blood was limited. Recipient CMV seropositivity and CMV reactivation strongly tracked TRB clonality.

This TCR was recovered from a woman aged 55-69 years in good health, CMV-negative, and a related stem cell transplant donor. The specimen sequenced was naive CD4+ T cells sorted from PBMCs. The rearrangement uses TRBV27 and TRBJ2-2, with TRBD2 matching over 12 bases. CDR3 loop: CASSSPGLAGSTGELFF. The CDR3 DNA reads as TGTGCCAGCAGTTCTCCTGGACTAGCGGGATCTACCGGGGAGCTGTTTTTT.